These T cell receptor beta chains were read from a single sample in a study of OX40 agonist ivuxolimab in advanced cancers. The assay was immunoSEQ multiplex PCR, and TCRdb's table has in-frame clones only and misses some. The sample contains under 150,000 clones, more than 85% of which appear only once. The sample here was CD4+ or CD8+ T cells sorted from blood, taken in a trial of the OX40 agonist ivuxolimab. These receptors were taken from an adult with an advanced solid tumor such as melanoma, head and neck, liver or kidney cancer. Both conserved end residues are part of each CDR3. A D gene is named only where the DNA matches it firmly. For some rows the clone size is stated as once, few or many, or as a class when expanded; others skip it.

CDR3 DNA: TGTGCCAGCAGCTTGGGGGGGGGACAGCCCCAGCATTTT
CDR3 protein: CASSLGGGQPQHF
clone size: NA
J gene: TRBJ1-5
D gene: NA
V gene: TRBV11-2

CDR3 DNA: TGCGCCAGCAGCCCCGATCGGGGGCGCGAGCAGTACTTC
CDR3 protein: CASSPDRGREQYF
clone size: NA
J gene: TRBJ2-7
D gene: NA
V gene: TRBV4-3

CDR3 DNA: TGTGCCAGCAGCTTAACCGGCGGGAGGCCCGAAGAGACCCAGTACTTC
CDR3 protein: CASSLTGGRPEETQYF
clone size: NA
J gene: TRBJ2-5
D gene: TRBD2
V gene: TRBV7-3

CDR3 DNA: TGTGCCAGCAGCGCCCACCTAGGGGAGAACACTGAAGCTTTCTTT
CDR3 protein: CASSAHLGENTEAFF
clone size: NA
J gene: TRBJ1-1
D gene: NA
V gene: TRBV9

CDR3 DNA: TGTGCCAGCAGTTACCTGGGTAACCTGTTTTTT
CDR3 protein: CASSYLGNLFF
clone size: NA
J gene: TRBJ1-4
D gene: NA
V gene: TRBV6-6

CDR3 DNA: TGTGCCAGCAGTGACCGAGGGCTAGCGGGTTACGAGCAGTTCTTC
CDR3 protein: CASSDRGLAGYEQFF
clone size: NA
J gene: TRBJ2-1
D gene: TRBD2
V gene: TRBV6-4

CDR3 DNA: TGTGCCAGCAGCCAAAGGCGACACCAAGAGACCCAGTACTTC
CDR3 protein: CASSQRRHQETQYF
clone size: NA
J gene: TRBJ2-5
D gene: NA
V gene: TRBV7-2

CDR3 DNA: TGCGCCAGCAGTGACAGCGTCTTCTCCTACGAGCAGTACTTC
CDR3 protein: CASSDSVFSYEQYF
clone size: NA
J gene: TRBJ2-7
D gene: NA
V gene: TRBV5-1

CDR3 DNA: TGTGCCAGCAGCTTAGGTCCAGACCCGTGGGCAAACATTCAGTACTTC
CDR3 protein: CASSLGPDPWANIQYF
clone size: NA
J gene: TRBJ2-4
D gene: NA
V gene: TRBV7-8

CDR3 DNA: TGTGCCAGCAGCCGCACCGCGAGGGAGACAGAAGAAGCTTTCTTT
CDR3 protein: CASSRTARETEEAFF
clone size: NA
J gene: TRBJ1-1
D gene: NA
V gene: TRBV5-4

CDR3 DNA: TGTGCCAGCAGTTTATCTCTGAGGGGGACAGGGTTTGGCTACACCTTC
CDR3 protein: CASSLSLRGTGFGYTF
clone size: NA
J gene: TRBJ1-2
D gene: TRBD1
V gene: TRBV27

CDR3 DNA: TGCGCCAGCAGCCAAGATCTCCGGAACACTGAAGCTTTCTTT
CDR3 protein: CASSQDLRNTEAFF
clone size: NA
J gene: TRBJ1-1
D gene: NA
V gene: TRBV4-3

CDR3 DNA: TGTGCCAGTTCTAGAAGCGGGAGGGCCCTCAAGAATGAGCAGTTCTTC
CDR3 protein: CASSRSGRALKNEQFF
clone size: NA
J gene: TRBJ2-1
D gene: TRBD2
V gene: TRBV7-9

CDR3 DNA: TGTGCCAGCAGCAAGGGGGCAGCTTTCTTT
CDR3 protein: CASSKGAAFF
clone size: NA
J gene: TRBJ1-1
D gene: NA
V gene: TRBV21-1

CDR3 DNA: TGCGCCAGCAGCTTGGAAGGCAGGGAAGGGACTGAAGCTTTCTTT
CDR3 protein: CASSLEGREGTEAFF
clone size: NA
J gene: TRBJ1-1
D gene: NA
V gene: TRBV5-1

CDR3 DNA: TGTGCCAGCAGAAGATGGGGTGACAATGAGCAGTTCTTC
CDR3 protein: CASRRWGDNEQFF
clone size: NA
J gene: TRBJ2-1
D gene: NA
V gene: TRBV6-5

CDR3 DNA: TGTGCCAGCGGTAGAGGGACGAACACTGAAGCTTTCTTT
CDR3 protein: CASGRGTNTEAFF
clone size: NA
J gene: TRBJ1-1
D gene: NA
V gene: TRBV7-3

CDR3 DNA: TGTGCCAGCAGCCAAGCCGGGACTAGCGCCTCCTACAATGAGCAGTTCTTC
CDR3 protein: CASSQAGTSASYNEQFF
clone size: NA
J gene: TRBJ2-1
D gene: TRBD2
V gene: TRBV5-8

CDR3 DNA: TGCAGCGCTAGGACCTCGGGGGGAAACACCATATATTTT
CDR3 protein: CSARTSGGNTIYF
clone size: NA
J gene: TRBJ1-3
D gene: NA
V gene: TRBV29-1

CDR3 DNA: TGTGCCAGTAGTATACTTACTACGGCCGGGGAGCTGTTTTTT
CDR3 protein: CASSILTTAGELFF
clone size: NA
J gene: TRBJ2-2
D gene: NA
V gene: TRBV19

CDR3 DNA: TGCGCCAGCACCCAAAGCGGGGGGGCTCATCAGTACTTC
CDR3 protein: CASTQSGGAHQYF
clone size: NA
J gene: TRBJ2-7
D gene: TRBD2
V gene: TRBV10-2

CDR3 DNA: TGTGCCAGTCGCATGGGGGGGGCCGGTCCCTACGAGCAGTACTTC
CDR3 protein: CASRMGGAGPYEQYF
clone size: once
J gene: TRBJ2-7
D gene: NA
V gene: TRBV19

CDR3 DNA: TGTGCCAGCAGCTTAGACGTCTATGGCTACACCTTC
CDR3 protein: CASSLDVYGYTF
clone size: NA
J gene: TRBJ1-2
D gene: NA
V gene: TRBV7-3

CDR3 DNA: TGCGCCAGCAGCGGGGGGCCCCAAGAGACCCAGTACTTC
CDR3 protein: CASSGGPQETQYF
clone size: NA
J gene: TRBJ2-5
D gene: NA
V gene: TRBV5-1

CDR3 DNA: TGTGCCAGCAGACAAGGACAGGGGGGTGGAAACACCATATATTTT
CDR3 protein: CASRQGQGGGNTIYF
clone size: NA
J gene: TRBJ1-3
D gene: TRBD1
V gene: TRBV7-6

CDR3 DNA: TGTGCCAGCAGCCAGGGAAAGCAGCCCCAGCATTTT
CDR3 protein: CASSQGKQPQHF
clone size: NA
J gene: TRBJ1-5
D gene: NA
V gene: TRBV7-2

CDR3 DNA: TGCGCCAGCGCAACTTACCTTAGCACAGATACGCAGTATTTT
CDR3 protein: CASATYLSTDTQYF
clone size: NA
J gene: TRBJ2-3
D gene: NA
V gene: TRBV5-1

CDR3 DNA: TGTGCCAGCAGTCAAGGAGGGACATCTCGAAATGGCTACACCTTC
CDR3 protein: CASSQGGTSRNGYTF
clone size: once
J gene: TRBJ1-2
D gene: NA
V gene: TRBV27

CDR3 DNA: TGCGCCAGCAGCGCCCGGGGGGTGAACACTGAAGCTTTCTTT
CDR3 protein: CASSARGVNTEAFF
clone size: NA
J gene: TRBJ1-1
D gene: NA
V gene: TRBV5-1

CDR3 DNA: TGTGCCAGCAGCGTAGGGACTAGCGCCTATACTTCCTACGAGCAGTACTTC
CDR3 protein: CASSVGTSAYTSYEQYF
clone size: NA
J gene: TRBJ2-7
D gene: TRBD2
V gene: TRBV9

CDR3 DNA: TGCGCCAGCAGCCAAGTAGGGGGGGTCGGGAACACCGGGGAGCTGTTTTTT
CDR3 protein: CASSQVGGVGNTGELFF
clone size: NA
J gene: TRBJ2-2
D gene: NA
V gene: TRBV4-3

CDR3 DNA: TGTGCCAGCAGCTTAGAGGGTTACCCCGGGAACACCATATATTTT
CDR3 protein: CASSLEGYPGNTIYF
clone size: NA
J gene: TRBJ1-3
D gene: NA
V gene: TRBV7-2

CDR3 DNA: TGTGCCAGCAGGATGGATAACTCTGGGGCCAACGTCCTGACTTTC
CDR3 protein: CASRMDNSGANVLTF
clone size: NA
J gene: TRBJ2-6
D gene: NA
V gene: TRBV11-2

CDR3 DNA: TGTGCCAGTAGTATATTCTCAGGGGTGGGGAATCAGCCCCAGCATTTT
CDR3 protein: CASSIFSGVGNQPQHF
clone size: NA
J gene: TRBJ1-5
D gene: NA
V gene: TRBV19

CDR3 DNA: TGCAGCGTTGTCTTTCTGCAATCAGGGCCCCAGCATTTT
CDR3 protein: CSVVFLQSGPQHF
clone size: NA
J gene: TRBJ1-5
D gene: NA
V gene: TRBV29-1

CDR3 DNA: TGTGCCAGCAGTGAAGGATCAGGGCGGGGTTACGAGCAGTACTTC
CDR3 protein: CASSEGSGRGYEQYF
clone size: once
J gene: TRBJ2-7
D gene: NA
V gene: TRBV2

CDR3 DNA: TGTGCCAGCAGTTTAGAAGGAGGAGTCGGTCAGCCCCAGCATTTT
CDR3 protein: CASSLEGGVGQPQHF
clone size: NA
J gene: TRBJ1-5
D gene: NA
V gene: TRBV27

CDR3 DNA: TGTGCCAGCAGCTTATCCCGGACAGGGGGCAGTGGGGCCAACGTCCTGACTTTC
CDR3 protein: CASSLSRTGGSGANVLTF
clone size: NA
J gene: TRBJ2-6
D gene: TRBD1
V gene: TRBV7-3

CDR3 DNA: TGTGCCAGCAGTTGGGACAGGGGCGTAAAACGGGCTGGAAACACCATATATTTT
CDR3 protein: CASSWDRGVKRAGNTIYF
clone size: NA
J gene: TRBJ1-3
D gene: TRBD1
V gene: TRBV6-8

CDR3 DNA: TGTGCCAGCAGTGAACAGGGGGTGCTGAACACTGAAGCTTTCTTT
CDR3 protein: CASSEQGVLNTEAFF
clone size: NA
J gene: TRBJ1-1
D gene: TRBD1
V gene: TRBV6-1

CDR3 DNA: TGTGCCAGCTCACCTTCGATTGGCGCCAATCAGCCCCAGCATTTT
CDR3 protein: CASSPSIGANQPQHF
clone size: NA
J gene: TRBJ1-5
D gene: NA
V gene: TRBV18

CDR3 DNA: TGTGCCAGCAGCTTCCAGGGACTCCCAGGGGGAGAGCAGTACTTC
CDR3 protein: CASSFQGLPGGEQYF
clone size: NA
J gene: TRBJ2-7
D gene: NA
V gene: TRBV7-2

CDR3 DNA: TGTGCCAGCAGTACCTGGCAGGGGGCTAATGAAAAACTGTTTTTT
CDR3 protein: CASSTWQGANEKLFF
clone size: NA
J gene: TRBJ1-4
D gene: TRBD1
V gene: TRBV27